This TCR beta chain emerged from a study of Graves' ophthalmopathy and Graves' hyperthyroidism. Study as a whole: Being free of ophthalmopathy for 18 months of follow-up defined stable hyperthyroidism. Whole-study findings and limits: Stable hyperthyroidism and ophthalmopathy were told apart by a 13-signature model, which achieved about 90% sensitivity and around 77% specificity.

Amplification of TCR beta CDR3 regions used RNA transcripts. A first-round RT-PCR used HTBI primers, followed by a second-round multiplex PCR. TCRdb re-called the multiplex PCR reads with MiXCR, one entry per CDR3 protein. The table records over a million distinct CDR3 sequences, approximately 35% of them present only once. CDR3 size: 15 residues. CDR1 and CDR2 (germline): DFQATT, SNEGSKA (reference sequence). J was trimmed by 6 bases and V by 6 bases; bases with no gene match: 14. In this sample, this clonotype turned up a few times. Its antigen is undetermined. Orbital computed tomography, thyroid ultrasound, TRAb, serum thyroxine and clinical symptoms formed the basis of diagnosis.

The sequence was obtained from an adult man with Graves' hyperthyroidism. J is TRBJ2-7 and V is TRBV20-1; 10 nucleotides line up with TRBD2. The sequencing sample was made of peripheral blood or thyroid tissue (not recorded which). This chain's CDR3 is CSAPGWGLAHLEQYF. In DNA, the CDR3 is TGCAGTGCCCCGGGATGGGGACTAGCGCATCTCGAGCAGTACTTC.